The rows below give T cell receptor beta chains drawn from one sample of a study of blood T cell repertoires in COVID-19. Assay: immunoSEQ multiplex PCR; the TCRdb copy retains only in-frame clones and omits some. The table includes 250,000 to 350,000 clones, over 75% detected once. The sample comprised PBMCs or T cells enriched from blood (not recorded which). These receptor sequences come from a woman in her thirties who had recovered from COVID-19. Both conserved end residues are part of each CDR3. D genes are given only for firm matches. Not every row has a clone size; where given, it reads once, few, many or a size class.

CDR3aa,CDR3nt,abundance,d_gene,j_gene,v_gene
CASSGSGQETQYF,TGTGCCAGCAGTGGTAGCGGGCAAGAGACCCAGTACTTC,-,TRBD2,TRBJ2-5,TRBV4-2
CASSSRVSGSPNTGELFF,TGTGCCAGCAGCTCAAGAGTTAGCGGGAGTCCGAACACCGGGGAGCTGTTTTTT,-,TRBD2,TRBJ2-2,TRBV11-2
CASATPKGSNQPQHF,TGTGCCAGCGCGACACCCAAAGGAAGCAATCAGCCCCAGCATTTT,-,-,TRBJ1-5,TRBV28
CASSSSGFNEQFF,TGTGCCAGCAGCTCTTCAGGGTTTAATGAGCAGTTCTTC,-,-,TRBJ2-1,TRBV7-9
CASSLRWEGSGNEQFF,TGCGCCAGCAGCTTGAGGTGGGAGGGGTCGGGCAATGAGCAGTTCTTC,-,TRBD2,TRBJ2-1,TRBV5-1
CASSPLAASSYNEQFF,TGTGCCAGCAGTCCACTAGCAGCGAGCTCCTACAATGAGCAGTTCTTC,-,-,TRBJ2-1,TRBV28
CAISRVNEQFF,TGTGCCATTTCCAGGGTAAATGAGCAGTTCTTC,once,-,TRBJ2-1,TRBV10-3
CASSGLSAGNTIYF,TGTGCCAGCTCGGGACTTTCGGCCGGAAACACCATATATTTT,-,-,TRBJ1-3,TRBV6-5
CSAGTVSYEQYF,TGCAGCGCCGGGACAGTCTCCTACGAGCAGTACTTC,once,TRBD1,TRBJ2-7,TRBV29-1
CASSSGQGENIQYF,TGTGCCAGCAGTTCTGGACAGGGAGAAAACATTCAGTACTTC,-,TRBD1,TRBJ2-4,TRBV6-5
CATSRGQGSRKLFF,TGTGCCACCAGCAGAGGACAGGGGTCGCGAAAACTGTTTTTT,-,TRBD1,TRBJ1-4,TRBV15
CASSLGGRSSNEQFF,TGCGCCAGCAGCTTGGGTGGGAGGTCATCCAATGAGCAGTTCTTC,-,-,TRBJ2-1,TRBV5-1
CASSQLSYEQYF,TGTGCCAGCAGTCAGCTCTCCTACGAGCAGTACTTC,-,-,TRBJ2-7,TRBV6-6